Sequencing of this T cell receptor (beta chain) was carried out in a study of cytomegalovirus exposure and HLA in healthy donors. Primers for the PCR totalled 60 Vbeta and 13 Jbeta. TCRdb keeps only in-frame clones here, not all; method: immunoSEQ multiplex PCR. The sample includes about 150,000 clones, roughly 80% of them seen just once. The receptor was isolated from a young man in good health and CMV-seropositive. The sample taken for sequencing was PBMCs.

CDR3 DNA: TGTGCCAGCAGCCGCCAAAAAGGAGGGGTCGTGGGGGAGCAGTACTTC. This codes for CASSRQKGGVVGEQYF. The chain is built from TRBV4-2 and TRBJ2-7; tentatively, D is TRBD2 (6 bases). CDR3 length: 16 residues. V was shortened by 4 bases and J by 7 bases, with 23 bases between the two germline ends. Per germline, CDR1 LGHNA and CDR2 YNFKEQ.